The clone carrying this T cell receptor beta chain was picked up one time. At one boundary the junction diverges from the germline segment, which might be a read error. This specimen belongs to a study of brain T cells in children with intractable seizures. As to time point: blood from clinic visit 5 months post-surgery; TSC patient then seizure free. Surgery cases with the highest brain T cell transcript signatures were chosen for sequencing. Patients received at least one anti-epileptic drug before surgery. The repertoire was sequenced with immunoSEQ multiplex PCR; TCRdb's copy has only in-frame clones and lacks some. The sample records about 340,000 clones, roughly 92% being singletons. The CDR3 loop spans 14 amino acids. CDR1 SGHAT and CDR2 FQNNGV come from the germline V gene.

The sequencing here drew on peripheral blood, taken 5 to 6 months after surgery. The source of this sequence is a boy younger than two with tuberous sclerosis and intractable seizures. The gene calls are TRBV11-2 and TRBJ1-1; 10 positions agree with TRBD1. The CDR3 DNA reads TGTGCCAGCAGCTGGGACAGGGGATCTACTGGAGCTTTCTTT. This gives the protein CASSWDRGSTGAFF.